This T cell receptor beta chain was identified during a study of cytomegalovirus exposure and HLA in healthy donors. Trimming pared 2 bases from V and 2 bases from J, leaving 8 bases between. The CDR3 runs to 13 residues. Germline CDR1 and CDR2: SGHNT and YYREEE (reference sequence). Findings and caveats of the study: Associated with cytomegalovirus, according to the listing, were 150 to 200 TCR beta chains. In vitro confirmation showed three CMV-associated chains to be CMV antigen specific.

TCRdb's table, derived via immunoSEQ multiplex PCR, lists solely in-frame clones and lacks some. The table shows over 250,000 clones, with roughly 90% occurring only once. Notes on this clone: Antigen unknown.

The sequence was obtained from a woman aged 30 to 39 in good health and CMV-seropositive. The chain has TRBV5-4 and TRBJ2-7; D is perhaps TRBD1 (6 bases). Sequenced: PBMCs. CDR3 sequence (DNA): TGTGCCAGCAGCTTACAGGGAGCCTACGAGCAGTACTTC. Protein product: CASSLQGAYEQYF.